These 18 T cell receptor beta chains were all obtained from the same sample, sequenced in a study of monozygotic twins with inflammatory bowel disease. TCRdb reworked the 5' RACE reads into one entry per CDR3 protein, no DNA. The sample data list about 450,000 distinct CDR3 sequences. Sequencing used blood. The receptors stem from a human donor with ulcerative colitis or Crohn's disease, or a healthy co-twin of an affected twin (not recorded which).

V gene TRBV20-1 combines with J gene TRBJ2-2; the TCRdb D gene call, TRBD2, has no DNA to confirm it. Germline CDR1 DFQATT, CDR2 SNEGSKA (reference sequence). This CDR3 is built from 13 residues. The CDR3 reads CSARTSGTGELFF.

The CDR3 spells CASSLSGGVTDTQYF. The chain links TRBV5-1 to TRBJ2-3; absent DNA, TCRdb's TRBD1 call cannot be checked. There are 15 residues in the CDR3. Germline-derived CDR1 and CDR2 are SGHRS and YFSETQ.

V usage is TRBV7-2 and J usage is TRBJ2-3; TCRdb reports TRBD2, a call that lacks DNA to check it against. The CDR3 covers 17 residues. Germline CDR1 is SGHTA and CDR2 is FQGNSA. CDR3: CASSLDPAGGLADTQYF.

The chain carries TRBV5-4 and TRBJ2-3. CDR3 length equals 13 residues. Germline loops: CDR1 SGHNT, CDR2 YYREEE (reference sequence). CDR3 protein: CASKEFGTDTQYF.

This rearrangement joins TRBV19 to TRBJ2-3; TCRdb selects TRBD1, and the lack of DNA leaves this call unchecked. CDR3 length: 16 residues. Germline CDR1 reads LNHDA; CDR2 reads SQIVND (reference sequence). This chain's CDR3 is CASSILGQGVADTQYF.

J is TRBJ2-2 and V is TRBV5-1; TCRdb picks TRBD1, but there is no DNA to check that call. Germline V CDR1 and CDR2: SGHRS, YFSETQ. This CDR3 contains 18 residues. CDR3 in amino acids: CASTKTTGGPKNTGELFF.

The chain is built from TRBV20-1 and TRBJ1-1. CDR1 is DFQATT and CDR2 is SNEGSKA in the germline V gene (reference sequence). The CDR3 totals 13 residues. Here the CDR3 reads CSARADMNTEAFF.

The CDR3 is CSVRDTLKETQYF. This sequence joins TRBV29-1 and TRBJ2-5; the TCRdb D gene call, TRBD1, has no DNA to confirm it. CDR1 and CDR2 from the germline V gene are SQVTM and ANQGSEA. The CDR3 sequence is 13 residues long.

The chain employs TRBV29-1 and TRBJ1-4. Looked up from germline, CDR1 is SQVTM and CDR2 is ANQGSEA. The length of the CDR3 is 11 residues. CDR3 residues: CSVLRREKLFF.

The chain employs TRBV28 and TRBJ1-2; absent DNA, TCRdb's TRBD1 call cannot be checked. Germline loops: CDR1 MDHEN, CDR2 SYDVKM. The CDR3 consists of 14 residues. The CDR3 loop reads CASSLGVPNYGYTF.

The rearrangement joins TRBV12-3 or TRBV12-4 to TRBJ2-7; checking the TCRdb D call of TRBD1 is not possible without DNA. There are 14 residues in the CDR3. This CDR3 is CASSLGRGPDEQYF.

V usage is TRBV25-1 and J usage is TRBJ1-4. There are 17 residues in the CDR3. Germline V gives CDR1 MGHDK, CDR2 SYGVNS. The CDR3 reads CASSVTQARVFDEKLFF.

The chain's CDR3 is CSSRGGLNTEAFF. The V and J genes are TRBV29-1 and TRBJ1-1. This CDR3 has 13 residues. Germline values: CDR1 SQVTM, CDR2 ANQGSEA.

The CDR3 spells CASSLGDRINYGYTF. The gene calls are TRBV5-5 and TRBJ1-2; TCRdb indicates TRBD1, and absent DNA this call remains unverified. Germline lookup yields CDR1 SGHKS and CDR2 YYEKEE (reference sequence). The CDR3 contains 15 residues. The full variable domain, completed using reference TRBV5-5 and TRBJ1-2, is DAGVTQSPTHLIKTRGQQVTLRCSPISGHKSVSWYQQVLGQGPQFIFQYYEKEERGRGNFPDRFSARQFPNYSSELNVNALLLGDSALYLCASSLGDRINYGYTFGSGTRLTVV.

The gene calls are TRBV7-2 and TRBJ2-3; TCRdb's D call, TRBD1, is unchecked because there is no DNA. There are 13 residues in the CDR3. The V gene's germline CDR1 is SGHTA and CDR2 FQGNSA. This chain's CDR3 is CASSLDPPDTQYF.

The V gene is TRBV9, the J gene TRBJ2-1; with no DNA, the TCRdb D assignment of TRBD2 cannot be verified. The germline CDR1 and CDR2 sequences are SGDLS and YYNGEE. There are 14 residues in the CDR3. The CDR3 loop reads CASSSGLGYNEQFF.

The gene calls are TRBV6-1 and TRBJ2-3; TCRdb's D call, TRBD1, is unchecked because there is no DNA. Germline-derived CDR1 and CDR2 are MNHNS and SASEGT. CDR3 length equals 16 residues. CDR3 sequence: CASSETSAGRTDTQYF.

The chain has TRBV12-3 or TRBV12-4 and TRBJ1-5; absent DNA, TCRdb's TRBD1 call cannot be checked. This CDR3 is 14 amino acids long. CDR3 loop: CASSWTGGNQPQHF.